These 26 T cell receptor beta chains were sequenced from one sample in a study of blood T cell repertoires in COVID-19 (dated by TCRdb to about 2020). Libraries were made using the immunoSEQ multiplex PCR assay. TCRdb holds this immuneACCESS table with in-frame rearrangements only. Some clones are missing; in checked studies, unresolved V genes explain under half, and the rest has no known cause. A total of about 480,000 clones appear in this sample, nearly 90% of them only once. Clones ranked in the top ten supply under 2.5% of the sample. The material sequenced was PBMCs or T cells enriched from blood (not recorded which). The source of these receptors is a woman under 30 with acute COVID-19.

The chain employs TRBV7-9 and TRBJ1-2; D is possibly TRBD1 (6 bases). CDR1 and CDR2 from the germline V gene are SEHNR and FQNEAQ (reference sequence). This CDR3 has 14 residues. The V end was cut by 0 bases, the J end by 6 bases, with 11 bases between. As DNA, the CDR3 is TGTGCCAGCAGCTTAGCGGGGAACAGGGATGGCTACACCTTC. It encodes CASSLAGNRDGYTF.

This clone was detected a few times. V and J are TRBV28 and TRBJ1-4; maybe TRBD1 (6 bases). CDR1 and CDR2 from the germline V gene are MDHEN and SYDVKM. This CDR3 is built from 13 residues. The V gene lost 5 bases and the J gene lost 5 bases, with 9 bases spanning the gap. The CDR3 DNA reads TGTGCCAGCAGTCAAAGGGGGAATGAAAAACTGTTTTTT. It encodes CASSQRGNEKLFF.

V and J are TRBV10-1 and TRBJ2-7; D not certain. The CDR3 length is 13 residues. Germline loops: CDR1 WNHNN, CDR2 SYGVQD (reference sequence). The V end was cut by 3 bases, the J end by 0 bases, with 6 bases between. The CDR3 region is CASSEQSSYEQYF. DNA for the CDR3: TGCGCCAGCAGTGAACAGAGCTCCTACGAGCAGTACTTC.

This clone was recorded once. Other DNA sequences from this sample encode an identical CDR3 as well. The chain joins TRBV29-1 to TRBJ2-7; D is possibly TRBD1 (6 bases). The CDR3 is 13 residues long. Germline V lookup: CDR1 SQVTM, CDR2 ANQGSEA. V lost 3 bases and J lost 1, with 10 bases in between. The chain's CDR3 is CSVDRQGSYEQYF. CDR3 nucleotides: TGCAGCGTTGACCGGCAGGGGTCCTACGAGCAGTACTTC.

The V and J genes are TRBV5-1 and TRBJ1-2, with 7 bases aligning to TRBD1. The trim removed 4 bases at V and 2 bases at J, leaving 11 bases unmatched. CDR1 SGHRS and CDR2 YFSETQ come from the germline V gene. The CDR3 runs to 16 residues. CDR3 sequence: CASSHGTASGNYGYTF. CDR3 coding DNA: TGCGCCAGCAGCCACGGGACAGCGAGTGGGAACTATGGCTACACCTTC.

The V and J genes are TRBV10-1 and TRBJ2-3, with D perhaps matching TRBD1 (6 bases). Trimming stripped 8 bases from V and 6 bases from J, with 15 bases between. The CDR3 has 13 amino acids. Germline values: CDR1 WNHNN, CDR2 SYGVQD (reference sequence). The CDR3 here is CASREGRGDTQYF. The CDR3 bases are TGCGCCAGCCGAGAGGGTAGGGGGGATACGCAGTATTTT.

In regard to this clone: This CDR3 is also generated by other DNA sequences in the sample. This chain links TRBV19 with TRBJ2-7; D is possibly TRBD1 (7 bases). The ends were cut back, 3 bases at V and 3 bases at J, with 12 bases in the middle. Per the germline V gene, CDR1 is LNHDA and CDR2 is SQIVND (reference sequence). The CDR3 runs to 14 residues. CDR3 DNA: TGTGCCAGTAGTATTGCAGGGGGGAGCTACGAGCAGTACTTC. Translating it yields CASSIAGGSYEQYF.

The chain uses TRBV6-4 and TRBJ2-3; 8 bases align to TRBD2. The CDR3 totals 15 residues. Germline-derived CDR1 and CDR2 are MRHNA and SNTAGT. With 5 bases clipped from V and 2 bases from J, the junction kept 6 bases outside the gene matches. This CDR3 reads CASSRAGADTDTQYF. The CDR3 nucleotides read TGTGCCAGCAGTAGAGCGGGGGCAGACACAGATACGCAGTATTTT.

The chain combines TRBV5-1 with TRBJ1-2; D perhaps matches TRBD1 (6 bases). Germline values: CDR1 SGHRS, CDR2 YFSETQ. V lost 7 bases and J lost 4, with 20 bases in between. This CDR3 comprises 15 residues. CDR3 sequence reads: CASAEPGGRGYGYTF. CDR3 sequence (DNA): TGCGCCAGCGCCGAGCCGGGGGGGCGCGGCTATGGCTACACCTTC.

V gene TRBV7-3 combines with J gene TRBJ2-7; TRBD1 agrees at 10 bases. The V and J ends lost 5 bases and 6 bases, in that order; junction bases with no gene match: 4. This CDR3 spans 13 amino acids. The germline gives CDR1 SGHTA, CDR2 FQGTGA. CDR3 DNA sequence: TGTGCCAGCAGCCCGGGACAGGGGTTCGAGCAGTACTTC. This encodes CASSPGQGFEQYF.

The V call is TRBV28, the J call TRBJ1-1; 9 bases line up with TRBD1. The ends lost 5 bases at V and 3 bases at J; junction bases unmatched: 7. Germline V gene data show CDR1 as MDHEN and CDR2 as SYDVKM. This CDR3 has 15 residues. The CDR3: CASSQGQGRYTEAFF. CDR3 coding DNA: TGTGCCAGCAGTCAGGGACAGGGCAGGTACACTGAAGCTTTCTTT.

The chain employs TRBV23-1 and TRBJ1-1; no definite D call. TRBV23-1 is an ORF for which the function is uncertain. The CDR3 contains 14 residues. The ends were cut back, 3 bases at V and 6 bases at J, with 14 bases in the middle. In DNA form, the CDR3 reads TGCGCCAGCAGTCACCGAGGCCGATGGGCTGAAGCTTTCTTT. It is translated as CASSHRGRWAEAFF.

The rearrangement joins TRBV20-1 to TRBJ2-3, with unresolved D. This CDR3 contains 13 residues. Trimming left V 3 bases short and J 0 bases short, with 7 bases between. Germline CDR1 is DFQATT and CDR2 is SNEGSKA (reference sequence). The CDR3 here is CSASTVSTDTQYF. The CDR3 DNA reads as TGCAGTGCTAGTACAGTTAGCACAGATACGCAGTATTTT.

The V and J genes are TRBV4-1 and TRBJ2-7, with D unclear. The V and J ends lost 3 bases and 2 bases respectively, with 8 bases between them. The length of the CDR3 is 13 residues. The germline CDR1 and CDR2 sequences are MGHRA and YSYEKL. In nucleotides, the CDR3 is TGCGCCAGCAGCCATTCCGGTACCTACGAGCAGTACTTC. Translation: CASSHSGTYEQYF.

The J gene is TRBJ2-5, the V gene TRBV7-9; perhaps TRBD2 as D (7 bases). The germline V gene has CDR1 SEHNR and CDR2 FQNEAQ (reference sequence). With 2 bases removed from V and 5 bases from J, the gap between germline ends came to 15 bases. The CDR3 sequence is 15 residues long. CDR3 sequence reads: CASSLRSGEGETQYF. The CDR3 region has the DNA TGTGCCAGCAGCTTACGTTCAGGGGAGGGCGAGACCCAGTACTTC.

The V call is TRBV6-5, the J call TRBJ2-5; 11 bases are a match to TRBD1. The length of the CDR3 is 15 residues. The germline CDR1 and CDR2 sequences are MNHEY and SVGAGI. V trimming: 5 bases; J trimming: 2 bases; junction bases outside the gene matches: 4. The CDR3 sequence: CASSQRDRGQETQYF. CDR3 nucleotide sequence: TGTGCCAGCAGTCAGCGGGACAGGGGGCAAGAGACCCAGTACTTC.

V and J are TRBV12-3 or TRBV12-4 and TRBJ2-3; D gene ambiguous. V shed 5 bases and J shed 9 bases, with 12 bases lying between them. This CDR3 is built from 12 residues. The CDR3 sequence is CASSRDQRTQYF. The CDR3 coding sequence is TGTGCCAGCAGTAGAGACCAGCGCACGCAGTATTTT.

The V and J genes are TRBV18 and TRBJ2-7, with TRBD1 matching 8 bases. Germline V gene lookup returns CDR1 KGHSH and CDR2 LQKENI. This CDR3 is built from 15 residues. Trimming at V came to 4 bases and at J to 4 bases, leaving 9 bases not matched to a gene. The CDR3 sequence: CASSQSGGPSYEQYF. In DNA, the CDR3 is TGTGCCAGCTCACAATCAGGGGGCCCTTCTTACGAGCAGTACTTC.

With regard to this clone: At one of its ends the junction is not consistent with the germline gene, which may arise from a read error. The chain is built from TRBV27 and TRBJ2-5; 15 bases agree with TRBD2. Germline-derived CDR1 and CDR2 are MNHEY and SMNVEV (reference sequence). This CDR3 is built from 20 residues. The CDR3 DNA is TGTGCCAGCAGTCCTGGGGGACTAGCGGGAGGTTGGAGCGATCAAGATACCCAGTACTTC. Its translation: CASSPGGLAGGWSDQDTQYF.

The chain combines TRBV4-2 with TRBJ2-3; the match to TRBD1 covers 7 bases. Unmatched junction bases numbered 3, after V lost 1 base and J lost 5 bases. The length of the CDR3 is 14 residues. Germline-derived CDR1 and CDR2 are LGHNA and YNFKEQ. The chain's CDR3 is CASSQARQGDTQYF. The CDR3 bases are TGTGCCAGCAGCCAAGCCAGACAGGGAGATACGCAGTATTTT.

The chain combines TRBV28 with TRBJ2-5, with D possibly matching TRBD2 (5 bases). V dropped 2 bases and J dropped 0 bases, with 7 bases sitting between them. This CDR3 comprises 14 residues. Germline assignment: CDR1 MDHEN and CDR2 SYDVKM. The CDR3 loop is CASSLMRDQETQYF. The CDR3 coding sequence is TGTGCCAGCAGTTTAATGCGGGACCAAGAGACCCAGTACTTC.

V usage is TRBV4-2 and J usage is TRBJ1-3; a possible D gene is TRBD1 (5 bases). Germline assignment: CDR1 LGHNA and CDR2 YNFKEQ. V was shortened by 5 bases and J by 6 bases, with 23 bases between the two germline ends. CDR3 length equals 17 residues. As DNA, the CDR3 is TGTGCCAGCAGCTCAAAGATCGATGGGACGGGACTAAACACCATATATTTT. Its protein product is CASSSKIDGTGLNTIYF.

V usage is TRBV19 and J usage is TRBJ2-3; 10 bases map to TRBD2. The CDR3 is 14 residues long. Germline loops: CDR1 LNHDA, CDR2 SQIVND (reference sequence). After removal of 10 bases from V and 2 bases from J, the junction contained 6 bases not matched to a gene. The CDR3 nucleotides are TGTGCCACCCTTAGCGGGGGGAACACAGATACGCAGTATTTT. Amino acids: CATLSGGNTDTQYF.

The chain uses TRBV6-2 or TRBV6-3 and TRBJ2-2; 7 nucleotides match TRBD1. Germline CDR1 is MNHEY and CDR2 is SVGEGT. The CDR3 is made up of 15 amino acids. J gave up 4 bases and V 2 bases, and 4 bases lay outside the gene matches. CDR3 sequence reads: CASSYRTGRTGELFF. DNA for the CDR3: TGTGCCAGCAGTTACCGGACAGGCCGCACCGGGGAGCTGTTTTTT.

In DNA, the CDR3 is TGTGCCAGCAGCGTCAGTACCCAGAGGGGCAGACAGGGGTTAGGAGAGACCCAGTACTTC. Its protein is CASSVSTQRGRQGLGETQYF. J is TRBJ2-5 and V is TRBV9, with 8 bases that match TRBD1. The V gene end was trimmed by 2 bases and the J gene end by 4 bases; junction bases not matched to a gene: 22. This CDR3 contains 20 residues. Germline CDR1 is SGDLS and CDR2 is YYNGEE.

CDR3 in amino acids: CASSPTSYNEQFF. The CDR3 region has the DNA TGTGCCAGCAGTCCGACTAGCTACAATGAGCAGTTCTTC. V is TRBV6-5 and J is TRBJ2-1, with D possibly TRBD2 on 6 matching bases. The germline CDR1 and CDR2 sequences are MNHEY and SVGAGI. The V end lost 5 bases, the J end lost 3 bases, and 8 bases lay between the germline ends. The length of the CDR3 is 13 residues.